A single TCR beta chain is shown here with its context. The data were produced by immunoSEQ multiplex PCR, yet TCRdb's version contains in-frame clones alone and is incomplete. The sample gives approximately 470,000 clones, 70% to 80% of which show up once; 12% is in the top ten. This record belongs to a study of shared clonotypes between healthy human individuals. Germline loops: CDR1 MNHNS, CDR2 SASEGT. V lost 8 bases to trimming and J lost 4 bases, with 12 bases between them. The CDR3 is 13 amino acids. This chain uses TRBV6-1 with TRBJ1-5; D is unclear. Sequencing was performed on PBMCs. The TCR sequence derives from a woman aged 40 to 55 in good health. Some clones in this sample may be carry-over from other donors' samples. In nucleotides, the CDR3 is TGTGCCAGCCATAGAGAGTCAAATCAGCCCCAGCATTTT. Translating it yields CASHRESNQPQHF.